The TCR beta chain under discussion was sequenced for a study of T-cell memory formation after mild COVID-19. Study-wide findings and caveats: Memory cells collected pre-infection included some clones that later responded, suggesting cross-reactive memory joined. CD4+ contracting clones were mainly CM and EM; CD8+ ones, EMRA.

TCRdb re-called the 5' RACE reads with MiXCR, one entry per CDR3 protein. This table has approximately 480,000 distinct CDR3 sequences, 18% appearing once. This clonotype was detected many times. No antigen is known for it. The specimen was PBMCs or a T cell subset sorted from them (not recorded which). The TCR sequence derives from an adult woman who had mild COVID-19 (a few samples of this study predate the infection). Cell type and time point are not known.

The CDR3 region is CASSDGPYSGANVLTF. The DNA for the CDR3 is TGCGCCAGCAGTGACGGACCGTACTCTGGGGCCAACGTCCTGACTTTC. This chain uses TRBV5-1 with TRBJ2-6; D is uncertain. CDR3 length equals 16 residues. Trimming cost V 5 bases and J 0 bases, with 12 bases left between them. Germline-derived CDR1 and CDR2 are SGHRS and YFSETQ. Full variable domain (outside the CDR3, taken from reference TRBV5-1 and TRBJ2-6): KAGVTQTPRYLIKTRGQQVTLSCSPISGHRSVSWYQQTPGQGLQFLFEYFSETQRNKGNFPGRFSGRQFSNSRSEMNVSTLELGDSALYLCASSDGPYSGANVLTFGAGSRLTVL.